Listed below are T cell receptor beta chains from one sample, sequenced in a study of T cell changes during pregnancy in multiple sclerosis. The protocol was immunoSEQ multiplex PCR, while the TCRdb copy is restricted to in-frame clones and leaves out a portion. The table has tens of thousands of clones, around 92% seen once. The sample consisted of peripheral blood, taken after pregnancy. The receptors stem from a female donor in good health, enrolled as a control in a pregnancy study. Both conserved end residues are part of each CDR3. The D gene is left open where the match is weak. Not all rows give a size; the values are once, few, many and, for expanded clones, a class.

.	TRBV11-3	TRBJ2-1	.	TGTGCCAGCAGCTTGAACCAGGGGGGTGAGCAGTTCTTC	CASSLNQGGEQFF
.	TRBV2	TRBJ2-7	.	TGTGCCAGCAACCTCAGGACACCCTACGAGCAGTACTTC	CASNLRTPYEQYF
.	TRBV6-4	TRBJ1-2	TRBD1	TGTGCCAGCAGAATACAGGGGTCAGCTAACTATGGCTACACCTTC	CASRIQGSANYGYTF
.	TRBV27	TRBJ1-2	TRBD1	TGTGCCAGCAGTTTTCGGACAGGCGCCTATGGCTACACCTTC	CASSFRTGAYGYTF
.	TRBV6-6	TRBJ2-5	.	TGTGCCAGCAGTTACAGAGGGGAGACCCAGTACTTC	CASSYRGETQYF
.	TRBV6-6	TRBJ2-3	TRBD2	TGTGCCAGCAGTTCAAGCGGGAGACGAGATACGCAGTATTTT	CASSSSGRRDTQYF
.	TRBV7-2	TRBJ1-1	.	TGTGCCAGCAGCTCAGAGGGCCTGGGCACTGAAGCTTTCTTT	CASSSEGLGTEAFF
.	TRBV7-2	TRBJ2-1	.	TGTGCCAGCAGCTTAGCGCGGCGAGATGAGCAGTTCTTC	CASSLARRDEQFF
.	TRBV5-1	TRBJ2-7	TRBD1	TGCGCCAGCAGAGAGACAGGGGGCAGGTACGAGCAGTACTTC	CASRETGGRYEQYF
.	TRBV28	TRBJ2-1	TRBD2	TGTGCCAGCAGTTCGTTAGCGGGAGCAAGGGATGAGCAGTTCTTC	CASSSLAGARDEQFF
.	TRBV5-4	TRBJ2-7	.	TGTGCCAGCAGCTCGAGCAGGGGATCGAACGAGCAGTACTTC	CASSSSRGSNEQYF
.	TRBV19	TRBJ1-5	.	TGTGCCAGTAGTATGTCAGGCCCCCTGCCCCAGCATTTT	CASSMSGPLPQHF
.	TRBV2	TRBJ1-1	.	TGTGCCAGCAGTGAAGCGCGGGGGGATCCGAACACTGAAGCTTTCTTT	CASSEARGDPNTEAFF
.	TRBV18	TRBJ1-4	.	TGTGCCAGCTCACCAGGACAGTCCTTCTATGAAAAACTGTTTTTT	CASSPGQSFYEKLFF
once	TRBV29-1	TRBJ2-7	TRBD1	TGCAGCGTTGAAGAAGGTGACAGGGGGATCCTCGAGCAGTACTTC	CSVEEGDRGILEQYF
.	TRBV4-1	TRBJ1-1	.	TGCGCCAGCAGCCAAGTCATTGGTATCGGGGGGGGGACTGAAGCTTTCTTT	CASSQVIGIGGGTEAFF
.	TRBV5-1	TRBJ2-3	.	TGCGCCAGCAGCTTGGGCCCGACAGGTCGCACAGATACGCAGTATTTT	CASSLGPTGRTDTQYF
.	TRBV5-1	TRBJ1-2	.	TGCGCCAGCAGCTTGGGTACTCATGGCTACACCTTC	CASSLGTHGYTF
.	TRBV5-1	TRBJ1-2	TRBD1	TGCGCCAGCAGCTTGGAGGGACAGGGTCTAGGCTACACCTTC	CASSLEGQGLGYTF
.	TRBV6-1	TRBJ1-1	TRBD1	TGTGCCAGCAGTGATGAGGGACAGGGGGGGACTGAAGCTTTCTTT	CASSDEGQGGTEAFF
.	TRBV6-1	TRBJ2-4	.	TGTGCCAGCAGTGAACGTATAGTCCGTGACAAAAACATTCAGTACTTC	CASSERIVRDKNIQYF
.	TRBV28	TRBJ1-2	TRBD1	TGTGCCAGCAGTTTCAACACCTTCCGGGACAGCTTTGGCTACACCTTC	CASSFNTFRDSFGYTF
.	TRBV27	TRBJ1-6	.	TGTGCCAGCAGTCGGGCCGGACAGAAGCAGAACTCCTATAATTCACCCCTCCACTTT	CASSRAGQKQNSYNSPLHF
.	TRBV27	TRBJ1-2	.	TGTGCCAGCTCCGGACATCCTACTATTAACTATGGCTACACCTTC	CASSGHPTINYGYTF
once	TRBV10-2	TRBJ1-2	.	TGCGCCAGCAGGGTCGGACAGTTCCCCAACTATGGCTACACCTTC	CASRVGQFPNYGYTF
.	TRBV5-6	TRBJ2-5	TRBD2	TGTGCCAGCAGGAAAGGTAGCGGGAGGCCCGGGGAGACCCAGTACTTC	CASRKGSGRPGETQYF
.	TRBV7-9	TRBJ2-7	.	TGTGCCAGCAGCTTTCGGACAGCCTCCTACGAGCAGTACTTC	CASSFRTASYEQYF
.	TRBV6-5	TRBJ1-6	.	TGTGCCAGCAGTCCCCCAGGACTGCATTCACCCCTCCACTTT	CASSPPGLHSPLHF
.	TRBV2	TRBJ2-4	TRBD1	TGTGCCAGCAGTGAAAGGGGACAGGGGGTCTCCATTCAGTACTTC	CASSERGQGVSIQYF
.	TRBV6-1	TRBJ2-7	.	TGTGCCAGCAGTGAACGGGGAAGCTCCTACGAGCAGTACTTC	CASSERGSSYEQYF
.	TRBV7-2	TRBJ1-6	.	TGTGCCAGCGCTACTGACTATAATTCACCCCTCCACTTT	CASATDYNSPLHF
.	TRBV4-2	TRBJ2-1	TRBD2	TGTGCCAGCAGCCCCGAAAGACTAGCGGGGGGGCTAGGGAATGAGCAGTTCTTC	CASSPERLAGGLGNEQFF
.	TRBV7-2	TRBJ1-5	TRBD1	TGTGCCAGCAGCCCGGGGCAGGGGGGCCATAGCAATCAGCCCCAGCATTTT	CASSPGQGGHSNQPQHF
.	TRBV5-1	TRBJ1-5	.	TGCGCCAGCAGCCGAACGGGTGGGCAGCCCCAGCATTTT	CASSRTGGQPQHF
.	TRBV11-3	TRBJ2-3	.	TGTGCCAGCAGCTCAGGTAGAAGCACAGATACGCAGTATTTT	CASSSGRSTDTQYF
.	TRBV7-2	TRBJ1-6	.	TGTGCCAGCAGCCTCAGTAGCCTCAATTCACCCCTCCACTTT	CASSLSSLNSPLHF
.	TRBV5-4	TRBJ2-7	.	TGTGCCAGCAGCTTTGCGGGGATCCTCTACGAGCAGTACTTC	CASSFAGILYEQYF
.	TRBV6-1	TRBJ2-7	TRBD2	TGTGCCAGCAGTCCGCTAGCGGGAGTTGCCAACGAGCAGTACTTC	CASSPLAGVANEQYF
.	TRBV15	TRBJ2-7	TRBD2	TGTGCCACCAGCAGAGATCCGGGAGGGCTGGACGAGCAGTACTTC	CATSRDPGGLDEQYF
.	TRBV6-6	TRBJ1-5	.	TGTGCCAGCAGGTCCCTCGGAGGGCCCCAGCATTTT	CASRSLGGPQHF
.	TRBV6-5	TRBJ1-6	.	TGTGCCAGCAGTCCCCTGGGGGGGCGGAATTCACCCCTCCACTTT	CASSPLGGRNSPLHF
.	TRBV7-2	TRBJ1-3	.	TGTGCCAGCAGCTTAGGTCTTGCGGGAAACACCATATATTTT	CASSLGLAGNTIYF
.	TRBV7-2	TRBJ1-2	.	TGTGCCAGCCCCCGGGAGAGAACAGAAGACTATGGCTACACCTTC	CASPRERTEDYGYTF
.	TRBV19	TRBJ1-1	TRBD1	TGTGCCAGTAGGCCGGGGACAGGGGATTGGGGCACTGAAGCTTTCTTT	CASRPGTGDWGTEAFF
once	TRBV6-6	TRBJ2-7	.	TGTGCCAGCAGTACCAGGGCCTACGAGCAGTACTTC	CASSTRAYEQYF
.	TRBV2	TRBJ1-4	.	TGTGCCAGCAGTCCTCAGGGGATAGCTAATGAAAAACTGTTTTTT	CASSPQGIANEKLFF
.	TRBV14	TRBJ2-7	.	TGTGCCAGCAGCCAAGTTGGCAGGGCCCCTATCGGGTACTTC	CASSQVGRAPIGYF
.	TRBV7-2	TRBJ2-4	TRBD2	TGTGCCAGCAGCTATGCGGGGGGGTCTGGGGTAAAAAACATTCAGTACTTC	CASSYAGGSGVKNIQYF
.	TRBV5-1	TRBJ2-7	TRBD1	TGCGCCAGCAGCTTGGGGACAGGGCCCCCCGAGCAGTACTTC	CASSLGTGPPEQYF
.	TRBV2	TRBJ1-1	TRBD1	TGTGCCAGCAGACCCACGCACAGGGGTTGGAACACTGAAGCTTTCTTT	CASRPTHRGWNTEAFF
.	TRBV7-2	TRBJ1-6	TRBD1	TGTGCCAGCAGCTTAGCCGTTAGTTGGGGACAGTATAATTCACCCCTCCACTTT	CASSLAVSWGQYNSPLHF
.	TRBV27	TRBJ1-5	.	TGTGCCAGCAGTTTCAACCGGGGGGATCAGCCCCAGCATTTT	CASSFNRGDQPQHF
.	TRBV19	TRBJ2-5	.	TGTGCCAGTAGTGTCGGACAGATTCAAGAGACCCAGTACTTC	CASSVGQIQETQYF
.	TRBV6-1	TRBJ1-2	.	TGTGCCAGCAGTGAAGGCGCGTGGAGAGGCCACCCGGGCTACACCTTC	CASSEGAWRGHPGYTF
.	TRBV28	TRBJ2-1	.	TGTGCCAGCAGTACACTACAGGTGGGTGGGATGGATGAGCAGTTCTTC	CASSTLQVGGMDEQFF
.	TRBV27	TRBJ1-1	TRBD1	TGTGCCAGCAGTTCCTGGACAGGGCTTGAAGCTTTCTTT	CASSSWTGLEAFF
.	TRBV5-1	TRBJ1-6	.	TGCGCCAGCAGGACAGGCATAAGCTCCTATAATTCACCCCTCCACTTT	CASRTGISSYNSPLHF
.	TRBV21-1	TRBJ2-3	.	TGTGCCACCCTTTCTTCGGGGACAGGGGACACAGATACGCAGTATTTT	CATLSSGTGDTDTQYF